The clone carrying this T cell receptor (beta chain) turned up a few times. What it recognizes is unknown. This sample was taken from a study of T cells in localized non-small cell lung cancer. Study results and limitations: Because researchers sequenced only one region of the tumor, heterogeneity is still possible. Increased T cell density in blood showed an association with longer overall survival. Measurement of T cell clonality placed uninvolved adjacent lung highest, above the level in tumor. Median around 62 top-100 tumor clones were shared with paired adjacent lung.

The protocol was immunoSEQ multiplex PCR, while the TCRdb copy is restricted to in-frame clones and leaves out a portion. The table has about 2,800 clones, around 28% seen once. Per germline, CDR1 MNHGY and CDR2 SAAAGT. The CDR3 loop spans 14 amino acids. The trim removed 7 bases at V and 2 bases at J, leaving 6 bases unmatched. The sequencing used lung tumor tissue, collected before any cancer treatment. The V gene is TRBV6-8, the J gene TRBJ2-3, with 7 positions matching TRBD1. This clonotype originated in a woman between 40 and 69 years old with stage III lung adenocarcinoma. The CDR3 DNA sequence: TGTGCCAGCAACTATAAGGGGGCCACAGATACGCAGTATTTT. As protein: CASNYKGATDTQYF.